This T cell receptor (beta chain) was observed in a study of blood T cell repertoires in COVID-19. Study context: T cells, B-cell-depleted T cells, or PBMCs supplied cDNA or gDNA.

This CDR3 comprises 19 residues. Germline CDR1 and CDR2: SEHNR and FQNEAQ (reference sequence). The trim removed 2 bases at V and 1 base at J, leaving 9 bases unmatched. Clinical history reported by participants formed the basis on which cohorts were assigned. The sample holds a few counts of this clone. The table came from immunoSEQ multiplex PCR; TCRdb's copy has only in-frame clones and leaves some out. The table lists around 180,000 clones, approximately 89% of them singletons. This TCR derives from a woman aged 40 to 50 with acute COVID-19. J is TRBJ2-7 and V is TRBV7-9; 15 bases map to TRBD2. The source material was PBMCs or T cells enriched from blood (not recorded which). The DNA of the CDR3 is TGTGCCAGCAGCTTAAGGAGGCCGGGACTAGCGGGGGGATCCTACGAGCAGTACTTC. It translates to CASSLRRPGLAGGSYEQYF.